These 17 T cell receptor beta chains originate from one sample sequenced in a study of control samples from healthy donors and cancer patients. TCRdb keeps only in-frame clones here, not all; method: immunoSEQ multiplex PCR. The sample lists 100,000 to 150,000 clones, 75% to 95% occurring once. Sequencing used blood. These receptors were collected from a man between 18 and 35 years old in good health.

The chain couples TRBV29-1 to TRBJ2-7; D possibly corresponds to TRBD1 (5 bases). CDR3 size: 13 residues. Germline V gene sequence: CDR1 SQVTM, CDR2 ANQGSEA. Trimming removed 3 bases at V and 2 bases at J, with 11 bases between. The CDR3 region is CSVELGEPYEQYF. CDR3 nucleotide sequence: TGCAGCGTTGAGTTAGGGGAACCCTACGAGCAGTACTTC.

This clone showed up just once. The rearrangement uses TRBV30 and TRBJ2-3, with D possibly being TRBD2 (6 bases). V shed 2 bases and J shed 1 base, with 13 bases lying between them. Per the germline V gene, CDR1 is GTSNPN and CDR2 is SVGIG (reference sequence). This CDR3 is 15 amino acids long. The CDR3 sequence: CAWSWVPGGTDTQYF. The CDR3 DNA reads as TGTGCCTGGAGTTGGGTGCCGGGAGGCACAGATACGCAGTATTTT.

The CDR3 bases are TGTGCCACCAGCAGAGATGGTGGGACAGGGGGTGAAAAACTGTTTTTT. Translating gives CATSRDGGTGGEKLFF. The chain recombines TRBV15 with TRBJ1-4; 11 bases line up with TRBD1. V lost 0 bases to trimming and J lost 7 bases; unmatched junction nucleotides: 4. The CDR3 totals 16 residues. Germline CDR1 and CDR2: LNHNV and YYDKDF (reference sequence). The complete variable domain, with remaining parts taken from reference TRBV15 and TRBJ1-4, reads DAMVIQNPRYQVTQFGKPVTLSCSQTLNHNVMYWYQQKSSQAPKLLFHYYDKDFNNEADTPDNFQSRRPNTSFCFLDIRSPGLGDTAMYLCATSRDGGTGGEKLFFGSGTQLSVL.

The V call is TRBV28, the J call TRBJ1-2; TRBD1 might be the D (6 bases). CDR1 MDHEN and CDR2 SYDVKM come from the germline V gene. Between the trimmed V and J ends, which lost 3 bases and 5 bases, there was a span of 10 bases. The CDR3 extends over 13 amino acids. CDR3 DNA sequence: TGTGCCAGCAGTTTGCTTACAGGGTATGGCTACACCTTC. Its protein product is CASSLLTGYGYTF.

V gene TRBV2 combines with J gene TRBJ1-5; 10 nucleotides match TRBD1. The CDR3 has 16 residues. With V trimmed by 5 bases and J by 5 bases, 9 bases remained unmatched. Per germline, CDR1 SNHLY and CDR2 FYNNEI. As DNA, the CDR3 is TGTGCCAGCAGTACTGGATTCGGACAGGGGGATCAGCCCCAGCATTTT. This translates into CASSTGFGQGDQPQHF.

V gene TRBV28 combines with J gene TRBJ1-3; D is possibly TRBD1 (6 bases). Germline assignment: CDR1 MDHEN and CDR2 SYDVKM. This CDR3 has 14 amino acids. Deletions cut 6 bases from V and 0 bases from J, with 9 bases between. The CDR3, as DNA: TGTGCCAGCAGCAGACAGGACTCTGGAAACACCATATATTTT. It translates to CASSRQDSGNTIYF.

This chain connects TRBV25-1 to TRBJ1-4; the match to TRBD1 covers 7 bases. Trimming removed 0 bases from V and 5 bases from J; junction bases left unmatched: 6. The germline V gene encodes CDR1 MGHDK and CDR2 SYGVNS. The CDR3 length is 16 residues. The CDR3 sequence is CASSEYSGTDNEKLFF. In nucleotides, the CDR3 is TGTGCCAGCAGTGAATATTCGGGGACAGACAATGAAAAACTGTTTTTT. The full variable domain, with the rest looked up from reference TRBV25-1 and TRBJ1-4, is EADIYQTPRYLVIGTGKKITLECSQTMGHDKMYWYQQDPGMELHLIHYSYGVNSTEKGDLSSESTVSRIRTEHFPLTLESARPSHTSQYLCASSEYSGTDNEKLFFGSGTQLSVL.

V and J are TRBV19 and TRBJ1-1; 8 bases match TRBD1. Trimming took 2 bases from V and 5 from J; bases not matched to a gene: 10. The CDR3 totals 16 residues. Germline assignment: CDR1 LNHDA and CDR2 SQIVND (reference sequence). Here the CDR3 reads CASSINSGRGLTEAFF. The CDR3 DNA follows: TGTGCCAGTAGTATAAATTCGGGCAGGGGGCTTACTGAAGCTTTCTTT.

The chain is built from TRBV2 and TRBJ2-1, with D possibly matching TRBD2 (5 bases). This CDR3 comprises 15 residues. V dropped 3 bases and J dropped 5 bases, with 14 bases sitting between them. Looked up from germline, CDR1 is SNHLY and CDR2 is FYNNEI. CDR3 protein: CASSDWTVSNNEQFF. CDR3 coding DNA: TGTGCCAGCAGTGATTGGACTGTATCGAACAATGAGCAGTTCTTC.

The chain carries TRBV2 and TRBJ2-1, with 8 bases lining up with TRBD2. This CDR3 contains 15 residues. Trimming removed 2 bases from V and 6 bases from J; junction bases left unmatched: 6. Germline V gene data show CDR1 as SNHLY and CDR2 as FYNNEI. Here the CDR3 reads CASSELASGLNEQFF. CDR3 nucleotide sequence: TGTGCCAGCAGTGAATTAGCTAGCGGGCTCAATGAGCAGTTCTTC.

The chain joins TRBV28 to TRBJ2-5; possibly TRBD2 for D (6 bases). V dropped 8 bases and J dropped 1 base, with 11 bases sitting between them. The CDR3 has 13 amino acids. Germline lookup yields CDR1 MDHEN and CDR2 SYDVKM. The CDR3 sequence is CASSDSGQETQYF. As DNA, the CDR3 is TGTGCCAGCTCGGATAGCGGCCAAGAGACCCAGTACTTC.

This clone was picked up one time. The CDR3 is CASSTGTSGKSYEQYV. The CDR3 nucleotides read TGTGCCAGCAGTACAGGGACTAGCGGGAAAAGTTACGAGCAGTACGTC. The V and J genes are TRBV2 and TRBJ2-7; TRBD2 agrees at 13 bases. Germline CDR1 SNHLY, CDR2 FYNNEI. The CDR3 loop spans 16 amino acids. The V and J ends lost 5 bases and 4 bases, in that order; junction bases with no gene match: 8.

The chain carries TRBV15 and TRBJ1-6, with no clear D. Germline V gene lookup returns CDR1 LNHNV and CDR2 YYDKDF (reference sequence). With 3 bases removed from V and 11 bases from J, the gap between germline ends came to 8 bases. This CDR3 is 12 amino acids long. CDR3 DNA: TGTGCCACCAGCAGCCCGGGCGCACCCCTCCACTTT. Protein sequence: CATSSPGAPLHF.

The chain has TRBV11-3 and TRBJ2-1; 15 bases align to TRBD2. Trimming removed 4 bases from V and 4 bases from J; junction bases left unmatched: 2. Germline assignment: CDR1 SGHNT and CDR2 YENEEA. The CDR3 totals 16 residues. The CDR3 loop is CASSSGTSGRYNEQFF. The CDR3 bases are TGTGCCAGCAGCTCCGGGACTAGCGGGAGGTACAATGAGCAGTTCTTC. The full variable domain, its missing parts supplied by reference TRBV11-3 and TRBJ2-1, is EAGVVQSPRYKIIEKKQPVAFWCNPISGHNTLYWYLQNLGQGPELLIRYENEEAVDDSQLPKDRFSAERLKGVDSTLKIQPAELGDSAVYLCASSSGTSGRYNEQFFGPGTRLTVL.

The chain recombines TRBV30 with TRBJ2-3, with a possible D match to TRBD2 (6 bases). CDR3 length equals 13 residues. With 8 bases removed from V and 3 bases from J, the gap between germline ends came to 15 bases. Germline V gives CDR1 GTSNPN, CDR2 SVGIG (reference sequence). DNA of the CDR3: TGTGCCGGCGGCGGGGCATCAACAGATACGCAGTATTTT. Encoded protein: CAGGGASTDTQYF.

This sequence joins TRBV6-6 and TRBJ1-5; possibly TRBD1 for D (5 bases). Trimming stripped 2 bases from V and 6 bases from J, with 8 bases between. Germline V CDR1 and CDR2: MNHNY, SVGAGI (reference sequence). CDR3 size: 13 residues. The chain's CDR3 is CASSYAGTQPQHF. The CDR3 region has the DNA TGTGCCAGCAGTTACGCTGGGACTCAGCCCCAGCATTTT.

The V and J genes are TRBV6-5 and TRBJ2-7, with D uncertain. Trimming shortened V by 3 bases and J by 0 bases, and 9 bases separated the two germline ends. Looked up from germline, CDR1 is MNHEY and CDR2 is SVGAGI. The CDR3 has 14 amino acids. DNA for the CDR3: TGTGCCAGCAGTTATGGTCTAAACTCCTACGAGCAGTACTTC. Translation gives CASSYGLNSYEQYF.